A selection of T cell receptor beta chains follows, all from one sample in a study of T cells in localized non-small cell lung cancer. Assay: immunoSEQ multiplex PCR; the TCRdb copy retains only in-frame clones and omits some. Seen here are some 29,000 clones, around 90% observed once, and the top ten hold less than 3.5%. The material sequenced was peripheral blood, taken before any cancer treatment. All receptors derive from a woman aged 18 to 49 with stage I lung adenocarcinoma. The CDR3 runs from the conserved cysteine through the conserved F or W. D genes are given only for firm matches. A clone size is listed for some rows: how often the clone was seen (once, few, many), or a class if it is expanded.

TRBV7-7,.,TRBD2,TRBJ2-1,CASSLGSGTADEQFF,TGTGCCAGCAGCCTAGGTAGCGGGACGGCGGATGAGCAGTTCTTC
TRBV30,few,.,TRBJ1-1,CAWSRVNTEAFF,TGTGCCTGGAGTAGGGTGAACACTGAAGCTTTCTTT
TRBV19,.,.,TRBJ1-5,CASSQGNQDQPQHF,TGTGCCAGTAGCCAGGGGAACCAGGATCAGCCCCAGCATTTT
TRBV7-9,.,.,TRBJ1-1,CASSPLRGIGTEAFF,TGTGCCAGCAGCCCACTGAGGGGTATCGGCACTGAAGCTTTCTTT
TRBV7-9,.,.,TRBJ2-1,CASSLAKATYYNEQFF,TGTGCCAGCAGCTTAGCGAAAGCGACATACTACAATGAGCAGTTCTTC
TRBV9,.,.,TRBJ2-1,CASSVGLGIGNEQFF,TGTGCCAGCAGCGTGGGACTTGGGATCGGCAATGAGCAGTTCTTC
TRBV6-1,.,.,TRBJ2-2,CASSEGWTNTGELFF,TGTGCCAGCAGTGAAGGATGGACGAACACCGGGGAGCTGTTTTTT
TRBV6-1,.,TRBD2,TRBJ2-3,CASSAPGLAEPDTQYF,TGTGCCAGCAGTGCACCGGGACTAGCGGAACCAGATACGCAGTATTTT
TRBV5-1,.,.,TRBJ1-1,CASSSQEDTEAFF,TGCGCCAGCAGCTCACAGGAAGACACTGAAGCTTTCTTT
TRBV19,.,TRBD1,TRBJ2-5,CASSSGTAPKRETQYF,TGTGCCAGTAGTTCTGGGACAGCTCCCAAGAGGGAGACCCAGTACTTC
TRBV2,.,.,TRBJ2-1,CASSEAGSSNEQFF,TGTGCCAGCAGTGAAGCAGGTAGTTCCAATGAGCAGTTCTTC
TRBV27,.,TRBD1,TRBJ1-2,CASSSDRGYGYTF,TGTGCCAGCAGTTCCGACAGGGGCTATGGCTACACCTTC
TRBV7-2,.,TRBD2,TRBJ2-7,CASSLGSGSISYEQYF,TGTGCCAGCAGCTTAGGGAGCGGGAGTATCTCCTACGAGCAGTACTTC
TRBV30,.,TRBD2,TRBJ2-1,CARLAGGYNEQFF,TGTGCCAGACTAGCGGGAGGGTACAATGAGCAGTTCTTC
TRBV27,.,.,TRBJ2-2,CASATGLYTGELFF,TGTGCCAGCGCCACCGGGCTTTACACCGGGGAGCTGTTTTTT
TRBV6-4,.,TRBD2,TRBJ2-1,CASSGVAGEGREQFF,TGTGCCAGCAGTGGAGTAGCGGGAGAAGGTAGGGAGCAGTTCTTC
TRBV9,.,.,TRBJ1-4,CASSVDGVSATNEKLFF,TGTGCCAGCAGCGTAGATGGAGTATCTGCAACTAATGAAAAACTGTTTTTT
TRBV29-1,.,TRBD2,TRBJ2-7,CSVVAGRNEQYF,TGCAGCGTTGTAGCGGGAAGGAACGAGCAGTACTTC
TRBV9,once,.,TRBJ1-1,CASSVGVGTEAFF,TGTGCCAGCAGCGTAGGGGTCGGGACTGAAGCTTTCTTT
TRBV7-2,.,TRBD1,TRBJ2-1,CASSRTGGSYNEQFF,TGTGCCAGCAGCCGGACAGGGGGGTCCTACAATGAGCAGTTCTTC
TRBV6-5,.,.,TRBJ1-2,CVCRPGANRGYTF,TGTGTCTGCCGTCCGGGGGCAAATCGGGGCTACACCTTC
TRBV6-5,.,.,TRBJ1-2,CASSRSEGGYTF,TGTGCCAGCAGTAGATCCGAGGGTGGCTACACCTTC
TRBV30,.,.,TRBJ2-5,CAWSVERIIQKETQYF,TGTGCCTGGAGTGTTGAGCGAATTATACAGAAAGAGACCCAGTACTTC
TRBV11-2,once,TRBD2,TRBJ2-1,CASSFLSHSSGGQFF,TGTGCCAGCAGCTTCCTCTCCCATAGTTCGGGGGGGCAGTTCTTC
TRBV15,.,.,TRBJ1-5,CATSRDQGESTQHF,TGTGCCACCAGCAGAGATCAGGGTGAATCGACCCAGCATTTT
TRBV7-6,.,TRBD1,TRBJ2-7,CASSSGTGAYEQYF,TGTGCCAGCAGCTCCGGGACAGGTGCCTACGAGCAGTACTTC
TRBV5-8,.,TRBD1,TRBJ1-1,CASRTGGMNTEAFF,TGTGCCAGCAGGACAGGGGGGATGAACACTGAAGCTTTCTTT
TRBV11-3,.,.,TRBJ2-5,CASSPGGFGETQYF,TGTGCCAGCAGCCCAGGGGGGTTTGGAGAGACCCAGTACTTC
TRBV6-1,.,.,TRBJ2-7,CASSAGRTTFEQYF,TGTGCCAGCAGTGCGGGGCGGACGACTTTCGAGCAGTACTTC
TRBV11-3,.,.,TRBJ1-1,CASSSGLGLMATEAFF,TGTGCCAGCAGCTCCGGACTTGGGTTGATGGCCACTGAAGCTTTCTTT
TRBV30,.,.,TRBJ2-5,CAWSHGGQETQYF,TGTGCCTGGAGTCACGGGGGCCAAGAGACCCAGTACTTC
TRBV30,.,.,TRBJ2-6,CAWSETPSGANVLTF,TGTGCCTGGAGTGAGACCCCCTCTGGGGCCAACGTCCTGACTTTC
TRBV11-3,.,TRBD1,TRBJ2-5,CASSQETGRETQYF,TGTGCCAGCAGCCAGGAGACAGGGCGGGAGACCCAGTACTTC
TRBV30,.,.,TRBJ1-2,CAWSVQKDGLYGYTF,TGTGCCTGGAGTGTACAAAAGGACGGTCTATATGGCTACACCTTC
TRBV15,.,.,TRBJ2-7,CATSRDRTSYEQYF,TGTGCCACCAGCAGAGATCGGACTTCCTACGAGCAGTACTTC
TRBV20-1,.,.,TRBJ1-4,CSASWVFF,TGCAGTGCTAGTTGGGTGTTTTTT
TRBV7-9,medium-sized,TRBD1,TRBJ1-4,CASSLADRGEKLFF,TGTGCCAGCAGCTTAGCGGACAGGGGAGAAAAACTGTTTTTT
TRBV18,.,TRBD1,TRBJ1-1,CASSPRTGENTEAFF,TGTGCCAGCTCACCACGTACAGGGGAGAACACTGAAGCTTTCTTT
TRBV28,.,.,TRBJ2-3,CASSSGQGTTDTQYF,TGTGCCAGCAGTTCCGGGCAAGGGACCACAGATACGCAGTATTTT
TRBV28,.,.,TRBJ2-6,CASSPTGALNVLTF,TGTGCCAGCAGTCCCACGGGAGCGCTCAACGTCCTGACTTTC
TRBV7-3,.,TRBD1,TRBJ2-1,CASSTQGTYNEQFF,TGTGCCAGCAGCACACAGGGGACCTACAATGAGCAGTTCTTC